This T cell receptor (beta chain) is drawn from a study of cytotoxic CD8 clonotypes in ibrutinib-treated CLL. The trim removed 4 bases at V and 2 bases at J, leaving 2 bases unmatched. Per the germline V gene, CDR1 is MNHEY and CDR2 is SMNVEV (reference sequence). The CDR3 loop spans 14 amino acids. This clone appeared a few times. Repertoires were generated with immunoSEQ multiplex PCR, while TCRdb's copy carries only in-frame clones and drops some. The table records roughly 42,000 clones, about 65% of them present only once. This sequence joins TRBV27 and TRBJ1-1; 9 bases map to TRBD1. The sequences come from PBMCs, collected after 24 months of ibrutinib treatment. The sequence came from a human donor with chronic lymphocytic leukemia. Here the CDR3 DNA reads TGTGCCAGCAGTTCGACAGGGGGAAACACTGAAGCTTTCTTT. Its protein is CASSSTGGNTEAFF.